The 31 T cell receptor beta chains listed next were all sequenced from one sample in a study of blood T cell repertoires in COVID-19. Generated by immunoSEQ multiplex PCR, the TCRdb table keeps only in-frame clones and is missing some. The sample comprises about 71,000 clones, about 81% of which are singletons, and roughly an eighth rests with the top ten. The sequenced sample consisted of peripheral blood. The origin of the receptors is a woman older than 75 with acute or convalescent COVID-19.

V usage is TRBV27 and J usage is TRBJ2-7; 7 nucleotides line up with TRBD2. V lost 2 bases to trimming and J lost 3 bases; unmatched junction nucleotides: 7. CDR3 size: 15 residues. Germline assignment: CDR1 MNHEY and CDR2 SMNVEV (reference sequence). This CDR3 reads CASSLPGLVIYEQYF. In DNA, the CDR3 is TGTGCCAGCAGTTTACCTGGACTAGTCATCTACGAGCAGTACTTC.

The chain couples TRBV5-1 to TRBJ2-7; a possible D gene is TRBD1 (5 bases). The CDR3 has 16 amino acids. Germline V gives CDR1 SGHRS, CDR2 YFSETQ. V was shortened by 5 bases and J by 2 bases, with 20 bases between the two germline ends. This chain's CDR3 is CASSSGPTVGTYEQYF. The CDR3 DNA sequence: TGCGCCAGCAGTTCGGGCCCGACAGTGGGGACCTACGAGCAGTACTTC.

The chain recombines TRBV28 with TRBJ1-5; 7 bases are shared with TRBD1. J lost 2 bases, V lost 7 bases, and 11 bases had no gene match. Per the germline V gene, CDR1 is MDHEN and CDR2 is SYDVKM. The CDR3 loop spans 16 amino acids. DNA for the CDR3: TGTGCCAGCACCAAAATGACAGGGACCCGCAATCAGCCCCAGCATTTT. It specifies CASTKMTGTRNQPQHF.

The V gene is TRBV6-2 or TRBV6-3, the J gene TRBJ2-7, with 8 bases that match TRBD1. Germline CDR1 MNHEY, CDR2 SVGEGT. Trimming removed 4 bases from V and 5 bases from J; junction bases left unmatched: 7. This CDR3 is 14 amino acids long. CDR3 sequence: CASSSQTGADEQYF. The CDR3 DNA is TGTGCCAGCAGTTCTCAGACAGGGGCCGACGAGCAGTACTTC.

This clone was seen a handful of times. The chain joins TRBV9 to TRBJ2-3; TRBD2 aligns across 12 bases. In germline, CDR1 is SGDLS, CDR2 YYNGEE. This CDR3 contains 14 residues. The ends lost 7 bases at V and 7 bases at J; junction bases unmatched: 7. This chain's CDR3 is CASGPTSGSHTQYF. The CDR3 DNA reads TGTGCCAGCGGGCCGACTAGCGGGAGCCATACGCAGTATTTT.

V is TRBV6-1 and J is TRBJ2-3; TRBD2 matches at 10 bases. CDR1 MNHNS and CDR2 SASEGT come from the germline V gene. The V and J ends lost 1 base and 4 bases, in that order; junction bases with no gene match: 5. The CDR3 has 16 residues. CDR3 loop: CASSEGMSGRADTQYF. CDR3 nucleotides: TGTGCCAGCAGTGAAGGGATGAGCGGGAGGGCAGATACGCAGTATTTT.

The chain links TRBV5-1 to TRBJ2-5, with D perhaps matching TRBD2 (5 bases). CDR1 and CDR2 from the germline V gene are SGHRS and YFSETQ. Trimming left V 1 base short and J 5 bases short, with 12 bases between. The length of the CDR3 is 14 residues. This CDR3 is CASSLSTRGETQYF. CDR3 sequence (DNA): TGCGCCAGCAGCTTGAGTACTCGCGGGGAGACCCAGTACTTC.

V and J are TRBV27 and TRBJ2-7, with 8 nucleotides matching TRBD2. After removal of 6 bases from V and 7 bases from J, the junction contained 11 bases not matched to a gene. The CDR3 contains 14 residues. Germline V gene sequence: CDR1 MNHEY, CDR2 SMNVEV (reference sequence). The CDR3 DNA sequence: TGTGCCAGCAGCCACGGGAGGGCCGCGGGGGAGCAGTACTTC. This codes for CASSHGRAAGEQYF.

The chain carries TRBV19 and TRBJ2-3, with D possibly being TRBD2 (5 bases). The V and J ends lost 1 base and 2 bases respectively, with 10 bases between them. The CDR3 covers 15 residues. Germline V gene lookup returns CDR1 LNHDA and CDR2 SQIVND (reference sequence). The CDR3 is CASSIVSTNTDTQYF. CDR3 DNA sequence: TGTGCCAGTAGTATAGTCTCGACTAACACAGATACGCAGTATTTT. Supplemented by reference TRBV19 and TRBJ2-3, the full variable domain reads DGGITQSPKYLFRKEGQNVTLSCEQNLNHDAMYWYRQDPGQGLRLIYYSQIVNDFQKGDIAEGYSVSREKKESFPLTVTSAQKNPTAFYLCASSIVSTNTDTQYFGPGTRLTVL.

CDR3 amino acids: CASSFGTGGDVLTF. CDR3 in DNA: TGTGCCAGCAGTTTTGGGACAGGGGGGGACGTCCTGACTTTC. The chain has TRBV27 and TRBJ2-6; TRBD1 agrees at 11 bases. V was clipped by 3 bases and J by 11 bases; unmatched bases: 3. Germline CDR1 MNHEY, CDR2 SMNVEV (reference sequence). The CDR3 has 14 amino acids.

The chain recombines TRBV7-2 with TRBJ1-1; a weak D match, TRBD1 (5 bases). Trimming took 5 bases from V and 7 from J, leaving 14 bases between them. CDR1 is SGHTA and CDR2 is FQGNSA in the germline V gene. CDR3 length: 13 amino acids. CDR3 residues: CASSASGTNEAFF. CDR3 nucleotides: TGTGCCAGCAGCGCCTCCGGGACTAATGAAGCTTTCTTT.

Points on this clone: At one end the junction does not follow the germline gene, possibly because of a read error. J is TRBJ2-7 and V is TRBV27, with 11 bases matching TRBD2. The CDR3 sequence is 12 residues long. Germline CDR1 and CDR2: MNHEY and SMNVEV (reference sequence). CDR3 protein: CASSSTSGSSLF. In DNA form, the CDR3 reads TGTGCCAGCAGCTCTACTAGCGGGAGTTCACTCTTC.

The J gene is TRBJ1-2, the V gene TRBV5-1; 8 nucleotides agree with TRBD1. CDR3 length equals 16 residues. The J segment lost 4 bases and the V segment lost 0 bases, leaving 8 bases of the junction unmatched. Germline loops: CDR1 SGHRS, CDR2 YFSETQ. CDR3 bases: TGCGCCAGCAGCTTGGTTCTGCAGGGGGCGGCCTATGGCTACACCTTC. Residues: CASSLVLQGAAYGYTF.

This clone has a handful of counts. J is TRBJ2-5 and V is TRBV28, with D perhaps TRBD2 (5 bases). This CDR3 comprises 15 residues. V was pared by 6 bases and J by 5 bases, with 19 bases between. Germline loops: CDR1 MDHEN, CDR2 SYDVKM. The CDR3 region has the DNA TGTGCCAGCAGCCCGGACGAGGGAATCGGCGAGACCCAGTACTTC. Translation gives CASSPDEGIGETQYF.

The chain uses TRBV7-2 and TRBJ2-7; 7 nucleotides align to TRBD2. Germline V lookup: CDR1 SGHTA, CDR2 FQGNSA. V lost 6 bases to trimming and J lost 3 bases; unmatched junction nucleotides: 8. The CDR3 extends over 14 amino acids. The CDR3 loop is CASSPSGTIYEQYF. For the CDR3, the DNA is TGTGCCAGCAGTCCGAGCGGGACGATCTACGAGCAGTACTTC. The variable domain in full, completed from reference TRBV7-2 and TRBJ2-7, reads GAGVSQSPSNKVTEKGKDVELRCDPISGHTALYWYRQSLGQGLEFLIYFQGNSAPDKSGLPSDRFSAERTGGSVSTLTIQRTQQEDSAVYLCASSPSGTIYEQYFGPGTRLTVT.

The V and J genes are TRBV7-6 and TRBJ2-7; 7 bases match TRBD1. Germline V gives CDR1 SGHVS, CDR2 FNYEAQ. V dropped 4 bases and J dropped 6; count of bases not matched to a gene: 9. The CDR3 contains 14 residues. CDR3 loop: CASSSWDRSAEQYF. The CDR3 DNA is TGTGCCAGCAGCTCCTGGGACAGATCGGCCGAGCAGTACTTC.

V and J are TRBV24-1 and TRBJ2-1, with 9 nucleotides matching TRBD1. V was clipped by 4 bases and J by 6 bases; unmatched bases: 9. Looked up from germline, CDR1 is KGHDR and CDR2 is SFDVKD. There are 16 residues in the CDR3. CDR3 protein: CATSDIPGQGTNEQFF. DNA for the CDR3: TGTGCCACCAGTGACATACCGGGACAGGGAACCAATGAGCAGTTCTTC.

The V and J genes are TRBV4-1 and TRBJ2-7, with 7 bases lining up with TRBD2. The CDR3 is 17 residues long. V dropped 1 base and J dropped 5; count of bases not matched to a gene: 14. In germline, CDR1 is MGHRA, CDR2 YSYEKL. CDR3 region: CASSQGWRTLGRDEQYF. The CDR3 DNA follows: TGCGCCAGCAGCCAAGGCTGGCGTACACTGGGGAGGGACGAGCAGTACTTC.

This chain connects TRBV5-4 to TRBJ1-6, with 9 positions matching TRBD1. The CDR3 contains 15 residues. Trimming cost V 4 bases and J 7 bases; bases outside gene matches: 6. Germline CDR1 and CDR2: SGHNT and YYREEE (reference sequence). CDR3 nucleotide sequence: TGTGCCAGCAGCCCGGGACAGGGTGGAAATTCACCCCTCCACTTT. Translating it yields CASSPGQGGNSPLHF.

The V and J genes are TRBV7-8 and TRBJ2-1, with a possible D match to TRBD2 (6 bases). The CDR3 has 12 amino acids. Germline lookup yields CDR1 SGHVS and CDR2 FQNEAQ. Deletions cut 5 bases from V and 10 bases from J, with 12 bases between. CDR3 sequence reads: CASSRGGLEQFF. CDR3 in DNA: TGTGCCAGCAGCCGAGGAGGACTAGAGCAGTTCTTC. Full variable domain (remainder filled in from reference TRBV7-8 and TRBJ2-1): GAGVSQSPRYKVAKRGQDVALRCDPISGHVSLFWYQQALGQGPEFLTYFQNEAQLDKSGLPSDRFFAERPEGSVSTLKIQRTQQEDSAVYLCASSRGGLEQFFGPGTRLTVL.

In this sample, this clone turned up once. The chain links TRBV29-1 to TRBJ2-4, with TRBD1 as a possible D gene (5 bases). Germline assignment: CDR1 SQVTM and CDR2 ANQGSEA. Between the trimmed V and J ends, which lost 7 bases and 2 bases, there was a span of 12 bases. The CDR3 extends over 13 amino acids. The CDR3 DNA sequence: TGCAGCGCCCGGAAGGGGTCCAAAAACATTCAGTACTTC. The encoded protein is CSARKGSKNIQYF. Variable domain in full (rest from reference TRBV29-1 and TRBJ2-4): SAVISQKPSRDICQRGTSLTIQCQVDSQVTMMFWYRQQPGQSLTLIATANQGSEATYESGFVIDKFPISRPNLTFSTLTVSNMSPEDSSIYLCSARKGSKNIQYFGAGTRLSVL.

The V call is TRBV6-5, the J call TRBJ2-5; possibly TRBD1 for D (6 bases). V lost 6 bases and J lost 3, with 14 bases in between. CDR1 is MNHEY, CDR2 SVGAGI, per germline. This CDR3 region has 14 residues. CDR3 coding DNA: TGTGCCAGCAGGGACAGCACGCCAAAAGAGACCCAGTACTTC. Its protein is CASRDSTPKETQYF.

The chain combines TRBV27 with TRBJ2-3; D might be TRBD1 (6 bases). The CDR3 totals 17 residues. V gave up 6 bases and J gave up 2 bases, with 21 bases separating them. Germline V gives CDR1 MNHEY, CDR2 SMNVEV (reference sequence). The CDR3 sequence is CASSRSLDRFFTDTQYF. CDR3 sequence (DNA): TGTGCCAGCAGCCGTAGCCTCGACAGGTTCTTCACAGATACGCAGTATTTT.

J is TRBJ2-7 and V is TRBV7-2; no firm D call. The CDR3 runs to 15 residues. V was shortened by 5 bases and J by 4 bases, with 18 bases between the two germline ends. CDR1 SGHTA and CDR2 FQGNSA come from the germline V gene. The CDR3 region is CASSQSVVSSYEQYF. CDR3 nucleotides: TGTGCCAGCAGCCAAAGCGTTGTTTCATCGTACGAGCAGTACTTC.

This chain uses TRBV7-9 with TRBJ1-4; 8 bases map to TRBD1. The CDR3 covers 15 residues. With 5 bases clipped from V and 2 bases from J, the junction kept 4 bases outside the gene matches. Germline lookup yields CDR1 SEHNR and CDR2 FQNEAQ (reference sequence). This CDR3 reads CASSNRQGTNEKLFF. CDR3 sequence (DNA): TGTGCCAGCAGCAACCGACAGGGGACTAATGAAAAACTGTTTTTT.

This rearrangement joins TRBV6-5 to TRBJ1-2; a weak D match, TRBD1 (5 bases). V lost 2 bases, J lost 8 bases, and 12 bases lay in between. Germline CDR1 MNHEY, CDR2 SVGAGI. The CDR3 has 13 amino acids. CDR3 in amino acids: CASSYGAAWGYTF. The CDR3 nucleotides read TGTGCCAGCAGTTACGGGGCCGCGTGGGGCTACACCTTC.

This sequence joins TRBV5-1 and TRBJ1-1, with TRBD1 matching 9 bases. Germline-derived CDR1 and CDR2 are SGHRS and YFSETQ. V lost 4 bases and J lost 4; bases outside the gene matches: 8. The CDR3 length is 15 residues. The CDR3 DNA follows: TGCGCCAGCAGCCCCGGACAGGGGTTGGGCACTGAAGCTTTCTTT. It codes for CASSPGQGLGTEAFF.

The J gene is TRBJ1-2, the V gene TRBV7-9; D might be TRBD1 (6 bases). Germline V gene lookup returns CDR1 SEHNR and CDR2 FQNEAQ (reference sequence). Trimming shortened V by 2 bases and J by 5 bases, and 9 bases separated the two germline ends. The CDR3 contains 13 residues. The CDR3 DNA follows: TGTGCCAGCAGCTTACCACAGGGATATGGCTACACCTTC. As protein: CASSLPQGYGYTF.

The rearrangement uses TRBV27 and TRBJ2-7; perhaps TRBD1 as D (5 bases). Per the germline V gene, CDR1 is MNHEY and CDR2 is SMNVEV (reference sequence). CDR3 size: 14 residues. V was pared by 8 bases and J by 2 bases, with 16 bases between. CDR3 protein: CASAQGRIAYEQYF. The CDR3 region has the DNA TGTGCCAGCGCCCAGGGCAGGATAGCCTACGAGCAGTACTTC.

The chain has TRBV12-5 and TRBJ2-7, with D possibly matching TRBD2 (6 bases). Germline V gives CDR1 LGHNT, CDR2 FRNRAP. With 2 bases removed from V and 2 bases from J, the gap between germline ends came to 7 bases. The CDR3 runs 13 residues. This CDR3 reads CASGLWGAYEQYF. CDR3 nucleotides: TGTGCTAGTGGTTTGTGGGGGGCCTACGAGCAGTACTTC.

This clone was seen a single time. The rearrangement links TRBV4-3 to TRBJ2-3; no reliable D call. CDR1 is LGHNA, CDR2 YSLEER, per germline. The CDR3 is made up of 13 amino acids. Trimming took 1 base from V and 10 from J, leaving 12 bases between them. CDR3 DNA: TGCGCCAGCAGCCAAGTGAGGAGCCCAGCGCAGTATTTT. Translated, it gives CASSQVRSPAQYF.